This T cell receptor beta chain came from a study of blood T cell repertoires in COVID-19. This table comes from immunoSEQ multiplex PCR, and its TCRdb copy is limited to in-frame clones, with some not included. The table shows some 330,000 clones, with 86% occurring only once. V lost 7 bases and J lost 4; bases outside the gene matches: 4. This CDR3 is 14 amino acids long. Germline V gives CDR1 SNHLY, CDR2 FYNNEI. The V and J genes are TRBV2 and TRBJ2-2, with 9 nucleotides matching TRBD2. Sample: PBMCs or T cells enriched from blood (not recorded which). The sequence derives from a young man who had recovered from COVID-19. As DNA, the CDR3 is TGTGCCAGCAAGGCGGGAGGGGGCACCGGGGAGCTGTTTTTT. Its translation is CASKAGGGTGELFF.